The 21 T cell receptor beta chains reported below all come from one sample, sequenced in a study of blood T cell repertoires in COVID-19. Clones were read by immunoSEQ multiplex PCR, and TCRdb kept only the in-frame ones, dropping some. The table includes about 130,000 clones, 75% to 90% detected once. Sequencing input: PBMCs or T cells enriched from blood (not recorded which). The origin of the receptors is a woman aged 45-65 years who had recovered from COVID-19.

The chain links TRBV19 to TRBJ1-6; D unresolved. Per the germline V gene, CDR1 is LNHDA and CDR2 is SQIVND (reference sequence). This CDR3 has 16 residues. V lost 4 bases and J lost 0, with 10 bases in between. CDR3 sequence (DNA): TGTGCCAGTAGTAGAGAGAGGAGCTCCTATAATTCACCCCTCCACTTT. Translation gives CASSRERSSYNSPLHF.

This rearrangement joins TRBV15 to TRBJ2-3; 8 bases are shared with TRBD1. This CDR3 contains 15 residues. Germline CDR1 reads LNHNV; CDR2 reads YYDKDF (reference sequence). V lost 4 bases, J lost 3 bases, and 6 bases stayed unmatched. CDR3 in amino acids: CATSIDRGFTDTQYF. For the CDR3, the DNA is TGTGCCACCAGCATAGACAGGGGATTTACAGATACGCAGTATTTT. The complete variable domain, with remaining parts taken from reference TRBV15 and TRBJ2-3, reads DAMVIQNPRYQVTQFGKPVTLSCSQTLNHNVMYWYQQKSSQAPKLLFHYYDKDFNNEADTPDNFQSRRPNTSFCFLDIRSPGLGDTAMYLCATSIDRGFTDTQYFGPGTRLTVL.

The chain couples TRBV6-5 to TRBJ2-1; 8 positions match TRBD2. CDR1 is MNHEY and CDR2 is SVGAGI in the germline V gene. Trimming removed 7 bases from V and 9 bases from J; junction bases left unmatched: 11. The CDR3 extends over 14 amino acids. The CDR3 here is CASNPGGPMPEQFF. The CDR3 DNA sequence: TGTGCCAGCAATCCGGGGGGGCCAATGCCTGAGCAGTTCTTC.

This chain joins TRBV19 and TRBJ2-7, with 7 positions matching TRBD1. CDR3 length equals 14 residues. V lost 3 bases and J lost 3; bases outside the gene matches: 5. Looked up from germline, CDR1 is LNHDA and CDR2 is SQIVND (reference sequence). The CDR3 DNA sequence: TGTGCCAGTAGTATGAGTGACAGGGACTACGAGCAGTACTTC. Its protein product is CASSMSDRDYEQYF.

This clone has a handful of counts. The chain combines TRBV27 with TRBJ2-7; 8 positions agree with TRBD2. In germline, CDR1 is MNHEY, CDR2 SMNVEV (reference sequence). Trimming took 3 bases from V and 3 from J; bases not matched to a gene: 4. There are 14 residues in the CDR3. CDR3 coding DNA: TGTGCCAGCAGTTTTAAGGCGGGGGGCTACGAGCAGTACTTC. It encodes CASSFKAGGYEQYF.

This chain uses TRBV6-4 with TRBJ2-1; D is unclear. This CDR3 region has 15 residues. Trimming removed 2 bases from V and 0 bases from J, with 8 bases in between. From germline, CDR1 is MRHNA and CDR2 SNTAGT. CDR3 sequence: CASSDSLSSYNEQFF. The CDR3 region has the DNA TGTGCCAGCAGTGACAGCTTGAGCTCCTACAATGAGCAGTTCTTC.

The gene calls are TRBV6-5 and TRBJ1-5, with 8 bases fitting TRBD1. The CDR3 totals 14 residues. V gave up 4 bases and J gave up 5 bases; unmatched junction bases: 4. From germline, CDR1 is MNHEY and CDR2 SVGAGI. The CDR3 DNA sequence: TGTGCCAGCAGTTGGGGGACAGGTGATCAGCCCCAGCATTTT. Translating it yields CASSWGTGDQPQHF.

This clone was observed a few times. The rearrangement uses TRBV2 and TRBJ1-4; D is unclear. V gave up 6 bases and J gave up 0 bases, with 14 bases separating them. This CDR3 contains 16 residues. Germline CDR1 reads SNHLY; CDR2 reads FYNNEI. The CDR3 loop is CASRRIQASTNEKLFF. DNA for the CDR3: TGTGCCAGCAGACGGATCCAGGCCTCAACTAATGAAAAACTGTTTTTT.

This clone was observed once. The CDR3 coding sequence is TGTGCCAGCAGCTTGGGGACTAGCGCCTACGAGCAGTACTTC. It specifies CASSLGTSAYEQYF. This rearrangement joins TRBV7-8 to TRBJ2-7; 10 bases align to TRBD2. This CDR3 is 14 amino acids long. CDR1 SGHVS and CDR2 FQNEAQ come from the germline V gene. V lost 3 bases and J lost 2; bases outside the gene matches: 1.

The chain recombines TRBV19 with TRBJ2-1; TRBD2 agrees at 11 bases. Germline CDR1 reads LNHDA; CDR2 reads SQIVND (reference sequence). This CDR3 has 16 amino acids. Trimming took 5 bases from V and 7 from J; bases not matched to a gene: 10. In DNA, the CDR3 is TGTGCCAGTAGTTCGGTTAGCGGGGGGGCCTTGAATGAGCAGTTCTTC. It codes for CASSSVSGGALNEQFF. Full variable domain (rest looked up from reference TRBV19 and TRBJ2-1): DGGITQSPKYLFRKEGQNVTLSCEQNLNHDAMYWYRQDPGQGLRLIYYSQIVNDFQKGDIAEGYSVSREKKESFPLTVTSAQKNPTAFYLCASSSVSGGALNEQFFGPGTRLTVL.

The chain couples TRBV5-1 to TRBJ1-2; D may be TRBD1 (5 bases). The CDR3 totals 13 residues. Germline CDR1 and CDR2: SGHRS and YFSETQ. Trimming removed 3 bases at V and 4 bases at J, with 10 bases between. CDR3 amino acids: CASSSGPLYGYTF. The CDR3 nucleotides are TGCGCCAGCAGCTCAGGGCCACTCTATGGCTACACCTTC.

The chain uses TRBV2 and TRBJ1-1, with TRBD1 matching 7 bases. The germline gives CDR1 SNHLY, CDR2 FYNNEI. This CDR3 region has 14 residues. Trimming at V came to 5 bases and at J to 5 bases, leaving 8 bases not matched to a gene. CDR3 region: CASSNTGVGTEAFF. In nucleotides, the CDR3 is TGTGCCAGCAGTAATACAGGGGTCGGTACTGAAGCTTTCTTT. Full variable domain (missing parts from reference TRBV2 and TRBJ1-1): EPEVTQTPSHQVTQMGQEVILRCVPISNHLYFYWYRQILGQKVEFLVSFYNNEISEKSEIFDDQFSVERPDGSNFTLKIRSTKLEDSAMYFCASSNTGVGTEAFFGQGTRLTVV.

This chain uses TRBV13 with TRBJ1-1, with TRBD1 as a possible D gene (5 bases). CDR1 PRHDT and CDR2 FYEKMQ come from the germline V gene (reference sequence). This CDR3 has 14 amino acids. The ends were cut back, 4 bases at V and 1 base at J, with 10 bases in the middle. The DNA of the CDR3 is TGTGCCAGCAGCTCAGGGACTGCGAACACTGAAGCTTTCTTT. Its translation: CASSSGTANTEAFF. Combining the CDR3 with reference TRBV13 and TRBJ1-1 gives the whole variable domain AAGVIQSPRHLIKEKRETATLKCYPIPRHDTVYWYQQGPGQDPQFLISFYEKMQSDKGSIPDRFSAQQFSDYHSELNMSSLELGDSALYFCASSSGTANTEAFFGQGTRLTVV.

The J gene is TRBJ2-6, the V gene TRBV5-4; TRBD2 is a possible D gene (6 bases). V was clipped by 4 bases and J by 0 bases, with 14 bases between them. Germline values: CDR1 SGHNT, CDR2 YYREEE (reference sequence). The CDR3 runs 17 residues. DNA for the CDR3: TGTGCCAGCAGCCATCGGGACTCCTACTCTGGGGCCAACGTCCTGACTTTC. Amino acid sequence: CASSHRDSYSGANVLTF.

The V gene is TRBV6-1, the J gene TRBJ1-6; 8 bases are shared with TRBD1. With 2 bases clipped from V and 8 bases from J, the junction kept 23 bases outside the gene matches. Germline loops: CDR1 MNHNS, CDR2 SASEGT. CDR3 length: 21 residues. The CDR3: CASSERLVLGQDLGAYSPLHF. In DNA form, the CDR3 reads TGTGCCAGCAGTGAACGCCTAGTACTGGGACAGGACCTTGGAGCGTATTCACCCCTCCACTTT.

The gene calls are TRBV3-1 (or the pseudogene TRBV3-2) and TRBJ1-5; D is uncertain. The germline V gene encodes CDR1 LGHDT and CDR2 YNNKEL (reference sequence). The CDR3 is 15 residues long. V shed 0 bases and J shed 3 bases, with 9 bases lying between them. CDR3 DNA: TGTGCCAGCAGCCAAGATTTAATCCCCAATCAGCCCCAGCATTTT. Residues: CASSQDLIPNQPQHF.

The rearrangement joins TRBV19 to TRBJ2-2; TRBD1 aligns across 10 bases. Germline trimming cut 3 bases from V and 4 bases from J; bases unmatched to any gene: 5. CDR1 and CDR2 from the germline V gene are LNHDA and SQIVND (reference sequence). The CDR3 is 16 residues long. CDR3 sequence: CASSIRQGAGTGELFF. CDR3 in DNA: TGTGCCAGTAGTATCAGACAGGGGGCGGGCACCGGGGAGCTGTTTTTT.

This clone has a handful of counts. This chain joins TRBV27 and TRBJ1-1; D is unresolved. With 5 bases removed from V and 0 bases from J, the gap between germline ends came to 19 bases. This CDR3 has 17 amino acids. Germline values: CDR1 MNHEY, CDR2 SMNVEV (reference sequence). This CDR3 reads CASSPTLGGPMNTEAFF. Here the CDR3 DNA reads TGTGCCAGCAGTCCCACCCTCGGAGGTCCGATGAACACTGAAGCTTTCTTT.

The chain links TRBV15 to TRBJ1-3; D might be TRBD1 (6 bases). Germline CDR1 is LNHNV and CDR2 is YYDKDF (reference sequence). V gave up 3 bases and J gave up 1 base, with 10 bases separating them. The CDR3 extends over 15 amino acids. The CDR3 reads CATSRAGVSGNTIYF. CDR3 DNA: TGTGCCACCAGCAGGGCAGGGGTTTCTGGAAACACCATATATTTT.

This chain connects TRBV7-9 to TRBJ1-2; 7 positions agree with TRBD1. Trimming removed 1 base from V and 6 bases from J; junction bases left unmatched: 11. The CDR3 has 16 amino acids. The germline V gene encodes CDR1 SEHNR and CDR2 FQNEAQ (reference sequence). CDR3: CASSLGNSDRSNGYTF. Here the CDR3 DNA reads TGTGCCAGCAGCTTAGGAAATTCGGACAGGAGTAATGGCTACACCTTC.

The chain combines TRBV18 with TRBJ1-2; TRBD1 matches at 8 bases. V lost 3 bases and J lost 8; bases outside the gene matches: 11. CDR1 KGHSH and CDR2 LQKENI come from the germline V gene. The CDR3 length is 15 residues. The CDR3 DNA follows: TGTGCCAGCTCACCCCAGGACAGGGACTTTGGGGGCTACACCTTC. Its translation is CASSPQDRDFGGYTF.